This is a list of T cell receptor beta chains from one sample in a study of T cell repertoires in cytomegalovirus infection. Their antigens are not known. TCRdb analysed the reads with MiXCR anew, one entry per CDR3 protein. The profile shows about 140,000 distinct CDR3 sequences, about 32% of them singletons. The source was CD8+ T cells from cultured PBMCs, collected from culture after CMV antigen stimulation. The receptor set was obtained from a human donor in good health (CMV status not recorded). Some clones in this sample may be carry-over from other donors' samples. CDR3s include the opening cysteine and the closing phenylalanine or tryptophan. The order of the fields is V gene, clone size, J gene, D gene, CDR3 protein, CDR3 DNA. A D gene is named only where the DNA matches it firmly. Size is omitted from some rows. Given values are once, few, many or a class for expanded clones.

V: TRBV27
size: .
J: TRBJ1-2
D: .
CDR3: CASSPRGAYGYTF
DNA: TGTGCCAGCAGTCCCCGGGGGGCCTATGGCTACACCTTC

V: TRBV28
size: few
J: TRBJ1-5
D: .
CDR3: CASSLYIGLSNQPQHF
DNA: TGTGCCAGCAGTTTATATATCGGACTGTCCAATCAGCCCCAGCATTTT

V: TRBV27
size: few
J: TRBJ2-3
D: .
CDR3: CASRPGGQGLDTQYF
DNA: TGTGCCAGCAGACCGGGAGGACAGGGATTGGATACGCAGTATTTT

V: TRBV27
size: many
J: TRBJ1-2
D: .
CDR3: CASSLFFDGYGYTF
DNA: TGTGCCAGCAGTTTATTTTTTGACGGCTATGGCTACACCTTC

V: TRBV2
size: once
J: TRBJ1-4
D: .
CDR3: CASSEALGGNEKLFF
DNA: TGTGCCAGCAGTGAAGCGCTGGGGGGCAATGAAAAACTGTTTTTT

V: TRBV6-1
size: many
J: TRBJ2-3
D: .
CDR3: CASSAAGADTQYF
DNA: TGTGCCAGCAGTGCCGCCGGGGCAGATACGCAGTATTTT

V: TRBV9
size: .
J: TRBJ2-1
D: .
CDR3: CASSPSGRPGNEQFF
DNA: TGTGCCAGCAGCCCATCGGGGCGGCCGGGAAATGAGCAGTTCTTC

V: TRBV6-6
size: .
J: TRBJ1-1
D: .
CDR3: CASSYSGAGEAEAFF
DNA: TGTGCCAGCAGTTACTCAGGGGCAGGGGAGGCTGAAGCTTTCTTT

V: TRBV7-4
size: .
J: TRBJ2-3
D: .
CDR3: CASSSRGPDTQYF
DNA: TGTGCCAGCAGCTCCCGCGGACCAGATACGCAGTATTTT

V: TRBV6-6
size: few
J: TRBJ2-3
D: .
CDR3: CASSFGGDADTQYF
DNA: TGTGCCAGCAGTTTTGGAGGGGACGCAGATACGCAGTATTTT

V: TRBV27
size: .
J: TRBJ2-1
D: .
CDR3: CASNTGNEQFF
DNA: TGTGCCAGCAATACAGGGAATGAGCAGTTCTTC

V: TRBV7-2
size: .
J: TRBJ2-3
D: TRBD2
CDR3: CASSLVAAGGRSDTQYF
DNA: TGTGCCAGCAGCTTAGTAGCAGCGGGGGGGAGGTCAGATACGCAGTATTTT

V: TRBV3-1
size: .
J: TRBJ2-1
D: .
CDR3: CASSQDSAGYNEQFF
DNA: TGTGCCAGCAGCCAAGATAGTGCAGGGTACAATGAGCAGTTCTTC

V: TRBV6-5
size: .
J: TRBJ2-7
D: .
CDR3: CASSYSQELEQYF
DNA: TGTGCCAGCAGTTACTCGCAGGAACTCGAGCAGTACTTC

V: TRBV7-8
size: .
J: TRBJ2-1
D: .
CDR3: CASSAQGNYNEQFF
DNA: TGTGCCAGCAGCGCCCAGGGGAACTACAATGAGCAGTTCTTC

V: TRBV7-9
size: .
J: TRBJ2-5
D: TRBD1
CDR3: CASSLVRTGDGETQYF
DNA: TGTGCCAGCAGCTTAGTTCGGACAGGGGATGGGGAGACCCAGTACTTC

V: TRBV19
size: .
J: TRBJ1-6
D: .
CDR3: CASSHQAELSGSPLHF
DNA: TGTGCCAGTAGCCACCAGGCTGAGCTTTCCGGTTCACCCCTCCACTTT

V: TRBV27
size: many
J: TRBJ2-7
D: TRBD1
CDR3: CASRHTGGTYEQYF
DNA: TGTGCCAGCAGGCACACAGGGGGGACCTACGAGCAGTACTTC

V: TRBV7-9
size: .
J: TRBJ2-7
D: .
CDR3: CASSLPTSYEQYF
DNA: TGTGCCAGCAGCTTACCGACTTCGTACGAGCAGTACTTC

V: TRBV7-8
size: few
J: TRBJ1-1
D: .
CDR3: CASRQGGGNTEAFF
DNA: TGTGCCAGCAGACAAGGAGGAGGGAACACTGAAGCTTTCTTT

V: TRBV19
size: many
J: TRBJ2-7
D: TRBD1
CDR3: CASSRRDSSYEQYF
DNA: TGTGCCAGTAGTCGCCGGGACAGCTCCTACGAGCAGTACTTC

V: TRBV9
size: .
J: TRBJ1-2
D: .
CDR3: CASSVVGNGYTF
DNA: TGTGCCAGCAGCGTAGTTGGGAATGGCTACACCTTC

V: TRBV27
size: few
J: TRBJ1-5
D: .
CDR3: CASSLSRNQPQHF
DNA: TGTGCCAGCAGTTTATCGAGGAATCAGCCCCAGCATTTT

V: TRBV7-9
size: .
J: TRBJ2-7
D: TRBD2
CDR3: CASSPLAGAAYEQYF
DNA: TGTGCCAGCAGCCCGTTAGCGGGAGCCGCCTACGAGCAGTACTTC

V: TRBV10-3
size: few
J: TRBJ1-2
D: .
CDR3: CAISESGMNYGYTF
DNA: TGTGCCATCAGTGAGTCGGGGATGAACTATGGCTACACCTTC

V: TRBV2
size: .
J: TRBJ2-7
D: .
CDR3: CASRGGLNYEQYF
DNA: TGTGCCAGCAGGGGGGGACTGAACTACGAGCAGTACTTC

V: TRBV4-1
size: .
J: TRBJ2-7
D: TRBD1
CDR3: CASSQELGQPYEQYF
DNA: TGCGCCAGCAGCCAAGAACTGGGACAGCCTTACGAGCAGTACTTC

V: TRBV20-1
size: .
J: TRBJ1-1
D: .
CDR3: CSARSQGTDTEAFF
DNA: TGCAGTGCTAGATCTCAGGGGACCGACACTGAAGCTTTCTTT

V: TRBV20-1
size: few
J: TRBJ2-1
D: TRBD2
CDR3: CSARDWLADEYNEQFF
DNA: TGCAGTGCTAGAGATTGGCTAGCGGACGAATACAATGAGCAGTTCTTC

V: TRBV11-1
size: few
J: TRBJ2-1
D: .
CDR3: CASSLDPASRFYNEQFF
DNA: TGTGCCAGCAGCTTAGACCCCGCTAGCAGATTCTACAATGAGCAGTTCTTC

V: TRBV2
size: .
J: TRBJ1-2
D: .
CDR3: CASSAAGAYSNYGYTF
DNA: TGTGCCAGCAGTGCGGCAGGGGCCTATTCCAATTATGGCTACACCTTC

V: TRBV6-1
size: .
J: TRBJ1-6
D: .
CDR3: CASSYGGPGVDSPLHF
DNA: TGTGCCAGCAGTTACGGCGGGCCAGGGGTCGACTCACCCCTCCACTTT

V: TRBV5-6
size: .
J: TRBJ2-3
D: TRBD2
CDR3: CASSLDIGLAAYTQYF
DNA: TGTGCCAGCAGCTTGGATATCGGACTAGCGGCCTATACGCAGTATTTT

V: TRBV5-3
size: .
J: TRBJ1-2
D: .
CDR3: CASSPSGDGYTF
DNA: TGTGCCAGCAGCCCCTCAGGCGATGGCTACACCTTC

V: TRBV15
size: .
J: TRBJ1-1
D: TRBD1
CDR3: CATRTGTDNTEAFF
DNA: TGTGCCACCAGAACCGGGACAGACAACACTGAAGCTTTCTTT

V: TRBV6-6
size: many
J: TRBJ2-5
D: .
CDR3: CASSKNKRGEETQYF
DNA: TGTGCCAGCAGCAAAAATAAAAGGGGTGAGGAGACCCAGTACTTC

V: TRBV5-1
size: once
J: TRBJ2-1
D: TRBD1
CDR3: CASSEGQSSYNEQFF
DNA: TGCGCCAGCAGCGAGGGACAGAGCTCCTACAATGAGCAGTTCTTC

V: TRBV19
size: many
J: TRBJ1-5
D: .
CDR3: CASSIMNSNQPQHF
DNA: TGTGCCAGTAGTATCATGAATAGCAATCAGCCCCAGCATTTT

V: TRBV27
size: .
J: TRBJ2-4
D: .
CDR3: CASSGLIAKNIQYF
DNA: TGTGCCAGCAGCGGACTGATAGCCAAAAACATTCAGTACTTC

V: TRBV27
size: few
J: TRBJ2-2
D: .
CDR3: CASSLYRRGTGELFF
DNA: TGTGCCAGCAGTTTATACAGGAGGGGGACCGGGGAGCTGTTTTTT

V: TRBV7-9
size: .
J: TRBJ1-2
D: .
CDR3: CASSFSGDEQTF
DNA: TGTGCCAGCAGCTTTAGCGGGGATGAACAAACCTTC

V: TRBV5-6
size: once
J: TRBJ1-1
D: .
CDR3: CASSLYAGLNTEAFF
DNA: TGTGCCAGCAGCTTGTACGCAGGGCTGAACACTGAAGCTTTCTTT

V: TRBV19
size: once
J: TRBJ1-1
D: .
CDR3: CASKAYTEAFF
DNA: TGTGCCAGTAAGGCCTACACTGAAGCTTTCTTT

V: TRBV6-5
size: .
J: TRBJ1-1
D: .
CDR3: CASSFPTGAEAFF
DNA: TGTGCCAGCAGTTTTCCCACCGGGGCTGAAGCTTTCTTT

V: TRBV28
size: once
J: TRBJ2-3
D: TRBD1
CDR3: CASSPSGQSTDTQYF
DNA: TGTGCCAGCAGTCCCTCGGGACAGAGCACAGATACGCAGTATTTT

V: TRBV19
size: .
J: TRBJ2-1
D: .
CDR3: CASRPGRGNNEQFF
DNA: TGTGCCAGTAGGCCAGGGCGGGGCAACAATGAGCAGTTCTTC